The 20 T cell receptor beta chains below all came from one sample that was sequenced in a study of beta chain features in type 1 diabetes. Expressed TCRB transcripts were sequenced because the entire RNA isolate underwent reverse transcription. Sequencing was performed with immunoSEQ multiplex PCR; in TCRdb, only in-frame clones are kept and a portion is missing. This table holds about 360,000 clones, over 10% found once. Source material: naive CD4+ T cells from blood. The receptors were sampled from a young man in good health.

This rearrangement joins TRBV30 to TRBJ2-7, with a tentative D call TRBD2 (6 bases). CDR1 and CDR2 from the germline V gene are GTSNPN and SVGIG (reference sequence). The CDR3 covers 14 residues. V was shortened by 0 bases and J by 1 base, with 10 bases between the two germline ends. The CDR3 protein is CAWSVGGASYEQYF. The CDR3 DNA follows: TGTGCCTGGAGTGTTGGAGGGGCGTCCTACGAGCAGTACTTC.

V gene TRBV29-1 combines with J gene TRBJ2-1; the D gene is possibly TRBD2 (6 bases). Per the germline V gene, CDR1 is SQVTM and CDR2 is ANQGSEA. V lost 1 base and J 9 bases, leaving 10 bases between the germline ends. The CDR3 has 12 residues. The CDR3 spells CSVEAGEGEQFF. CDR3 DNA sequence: TGCAGCGTTGAAGCGGGAGAAGGTGAGCAGTTCTTC.

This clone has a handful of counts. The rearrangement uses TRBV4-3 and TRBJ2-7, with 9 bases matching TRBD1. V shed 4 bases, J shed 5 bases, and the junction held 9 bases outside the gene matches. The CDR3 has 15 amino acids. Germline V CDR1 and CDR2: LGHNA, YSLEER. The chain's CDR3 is CASSRRQGVFDEQYF. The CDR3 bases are TGCGCCAGCAGCCGGCGACAGGGGGTTTTCGACGAGCAGTACTTC.

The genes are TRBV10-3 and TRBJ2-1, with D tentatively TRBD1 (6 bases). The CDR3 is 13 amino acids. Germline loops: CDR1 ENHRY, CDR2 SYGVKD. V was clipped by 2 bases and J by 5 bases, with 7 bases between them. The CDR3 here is CAISERDNNEQFF. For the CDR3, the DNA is TGTGCCATCAGTGAGAGGGACAACAATGAGCAGTTCTTC.

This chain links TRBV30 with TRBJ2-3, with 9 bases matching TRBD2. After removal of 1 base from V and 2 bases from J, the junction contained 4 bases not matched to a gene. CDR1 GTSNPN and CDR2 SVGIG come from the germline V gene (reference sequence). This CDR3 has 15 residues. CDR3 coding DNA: TGTGCCTGGAGTGATTTAGCGGGGGCCACAGATACGCAGTATTTT. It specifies CAWSDLAGATDTQYF.

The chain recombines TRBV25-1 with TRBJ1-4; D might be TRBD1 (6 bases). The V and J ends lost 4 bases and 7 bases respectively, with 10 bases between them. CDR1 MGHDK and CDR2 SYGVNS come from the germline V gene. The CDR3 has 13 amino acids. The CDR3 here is CASSGQGREKLFF. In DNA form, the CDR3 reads TGTGCCAGCAGTGGCCAGGGGCGTGAAAAACTGTTTTTT.

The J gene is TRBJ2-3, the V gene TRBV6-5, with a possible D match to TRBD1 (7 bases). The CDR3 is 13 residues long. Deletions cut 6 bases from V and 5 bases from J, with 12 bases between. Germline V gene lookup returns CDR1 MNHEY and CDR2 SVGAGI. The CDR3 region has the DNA TGTGCCAGCAGGAGGGGGCGGGGAGATACGCAGTATTTT. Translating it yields CASRRGRGDTQYF.

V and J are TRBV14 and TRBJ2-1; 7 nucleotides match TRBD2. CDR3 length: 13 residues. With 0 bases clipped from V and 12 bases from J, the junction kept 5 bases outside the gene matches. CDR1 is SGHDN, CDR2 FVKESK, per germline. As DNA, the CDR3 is TGTGCCAGCAGCCAAGATGCTCTAGCGGCGCAGTTCTTC. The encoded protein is CASSQDALAAQFF.

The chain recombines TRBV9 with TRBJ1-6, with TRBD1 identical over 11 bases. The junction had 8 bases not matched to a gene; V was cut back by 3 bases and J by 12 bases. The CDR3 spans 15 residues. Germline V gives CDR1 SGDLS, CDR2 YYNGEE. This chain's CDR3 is CASSGRDRGDRPLHF. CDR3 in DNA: TGTGCCAGCAGCGGCCGGGACAGGGGGGACCGACCCCTCCACTTT.

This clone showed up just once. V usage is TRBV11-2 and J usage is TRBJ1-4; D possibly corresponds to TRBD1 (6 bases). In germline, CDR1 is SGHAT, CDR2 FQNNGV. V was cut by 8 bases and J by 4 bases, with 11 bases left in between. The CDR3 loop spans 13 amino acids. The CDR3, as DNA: TGTGCCAGCGGGAAGGGGGTTAATGAAAAACTGTTTTTT. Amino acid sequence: CASGKGVNEKLFF.

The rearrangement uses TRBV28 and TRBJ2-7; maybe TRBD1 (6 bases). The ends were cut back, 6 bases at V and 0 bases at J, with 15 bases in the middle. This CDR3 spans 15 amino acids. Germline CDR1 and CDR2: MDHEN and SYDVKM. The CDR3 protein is CASRAIGTPSYEQYF. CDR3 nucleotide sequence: TGTGCCAGCAGGGCGATAGGGACACCCTCCTACGAGCAGTACTTC.

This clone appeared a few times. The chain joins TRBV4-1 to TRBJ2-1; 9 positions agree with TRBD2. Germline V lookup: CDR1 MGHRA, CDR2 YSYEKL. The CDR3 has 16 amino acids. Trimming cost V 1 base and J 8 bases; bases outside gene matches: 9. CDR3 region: CASSQGNLAGLDEQFF. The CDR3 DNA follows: TGCGCCAGCAGCCAAGGGAATCTAGCGGGATTGGATGAGCAGTTCTTC.

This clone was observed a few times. Here the CDR3 reads CASSRRTSGAKYNEQFF. The CDR3 DNA follows: TGTGCCAGCAGCAGGAGGACTAGCGGGGCCAAGTACAATGAGCAGTTCTTC. The chain uses TRBV5-6 and TRBJ2-1, with 12 positions matching TRBD2. CDR1 is SGHDT, CDR2 YYEEEE, per germline. V shed 4 bases, J shed 4 bases, and the junction held 9 bases outside the gene matches. The CDR3 loop spans 17 amino acids. Full variable domain (missing parts from reference TRBV5-6 and TRBJ2-1): DAGVTQSPTHLIKTRGQQVTLRCSPKSGHDTVSWYQQALGQGPQFIFQYYEEEERQRGNFPDRFSGHQFPNYSSELNVNALLLGDSALYLCASSRRTSGAKYNEQFFGPGTRLTVL.

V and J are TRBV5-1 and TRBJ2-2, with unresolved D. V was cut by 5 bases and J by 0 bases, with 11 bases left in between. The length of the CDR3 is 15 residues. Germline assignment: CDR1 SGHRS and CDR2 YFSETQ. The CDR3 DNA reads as TGCGCCAGCAGAAACCAGATCACGAACACCGGGGAGCTGTTTTTT. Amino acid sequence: CASRNQITNTGELFF.

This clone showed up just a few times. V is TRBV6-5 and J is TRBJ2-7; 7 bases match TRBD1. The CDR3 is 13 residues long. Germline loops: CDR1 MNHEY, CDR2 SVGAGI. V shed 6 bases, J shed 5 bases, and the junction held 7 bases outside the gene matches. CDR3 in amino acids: CASSPRGPNEQYF. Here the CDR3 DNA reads TGTGCCAGCAGCCCGAGGGGGCCCAACGAGCAGTACTTC.

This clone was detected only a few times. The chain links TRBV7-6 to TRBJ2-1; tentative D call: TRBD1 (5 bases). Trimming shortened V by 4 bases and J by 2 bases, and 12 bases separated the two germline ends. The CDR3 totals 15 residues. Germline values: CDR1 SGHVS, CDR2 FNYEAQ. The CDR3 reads CASSSQDVTYNEQFF. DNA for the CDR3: TGTGCCAGCAGCTCACAGGACGTTACCTACAATGAGCAGTTCTTC.

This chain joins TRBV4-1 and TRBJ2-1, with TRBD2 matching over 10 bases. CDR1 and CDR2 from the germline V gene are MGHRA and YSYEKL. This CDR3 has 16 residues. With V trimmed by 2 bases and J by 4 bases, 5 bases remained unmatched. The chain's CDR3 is CASSQLGLARYNEQFF. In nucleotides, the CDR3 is TGCGCCAGCAGCCAACTGGGACTAGCGAGATACAATGAGCAGTTCTTC.

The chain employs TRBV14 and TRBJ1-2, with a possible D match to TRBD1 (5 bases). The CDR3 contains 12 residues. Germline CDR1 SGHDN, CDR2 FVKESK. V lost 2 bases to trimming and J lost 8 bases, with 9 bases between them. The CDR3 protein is CASSQRQGGYTF. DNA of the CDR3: TGTGCCAGCAGCCAACGGCAGGGAGGCTACACCTTC.

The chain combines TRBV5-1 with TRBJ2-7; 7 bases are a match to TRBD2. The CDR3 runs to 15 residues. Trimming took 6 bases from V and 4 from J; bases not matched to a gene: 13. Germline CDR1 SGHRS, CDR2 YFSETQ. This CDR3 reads CASTPSAGVTYEQYF. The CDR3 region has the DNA TGCGCCAGCACCCCCTCCGCGGGAGTTACGTACGAGCAGTACTTC.

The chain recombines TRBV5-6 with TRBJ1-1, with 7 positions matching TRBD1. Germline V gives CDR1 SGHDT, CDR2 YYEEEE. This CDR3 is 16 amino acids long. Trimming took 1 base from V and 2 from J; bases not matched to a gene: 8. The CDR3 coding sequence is TGTGCCAGCAGCTTGCTCCGGAGACAGGGCAACACTGAAGCTTTCTTT. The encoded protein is CASSLLRRQGNTEAFF.